This T cell receptor (beta chain) stems from a study of T-cell memory formation after mild COVID-19. Study at large: TCR clustering was largely donor specific.

Trimming removed 6 bases at V and 4 bases at J, with 12 bases between. The CDR3 is 14 amino acids. TCRdb reprocessed the 5' RACE reads with MiXCR, giving one entry per CDR3 protein. The top ten clones hold around a fifth of a sample with approximately 290,000 distinct CDR3 sequences, approximately 7.6% of them seen once. The sequenced sample was PBMCs or a T cell subset sorted from them (not recorded which). The chain links TRBV12-3 or TRBV12-4 to TRBJ1-4; D unclear. The TCR was taken from a man aged 18 to 30 who had mild COVID-19 (a few samples of this study predate the infection). Cell type and time point are not known. This CDR3 is CASRPWTGNEKLFF. The CDR3 DNA is TGTGCCAGCAGACCCTGGACGGGTAATGAAAAACTGTTTTTT.